This is a list of T cell receptor beta chains from one sample in a study of T-cell memory formation after mild COVID-19. MiXCR was run by TCRdb on the 5' RACE reads, yielding one entry per CDR3 protein. The sample records hundreds of thousands of distinct CDR3 sequences, 15% to 25% being singletons. What was sequenced was PBMCs or a T cell subset sorted from them (not recorded which). These receptors were obtained from an adult woman who had mild COVID-19 (a few samples of this study predate the infection). Cell type and time point are not known. CDR3s leave out the opening cysteine and the closing phenylalanine or tryptophan.

v_gene: TRBV7-9
len: 11
j_gene: TRBJ2-7
CDR3aa: ASSFGQGASQY

v_gene: TRBV4-3
len: 11
j_gene: TRBJ2-1
CDR3aa: ASSQGPYNEQF

v_gene: TRBV6-6
len: 15
j_gene: TRBJ2-5
CDR3aa: ASSYSLEGIRLETQY

v_gene: TRBV7-7
len: 13
j_gene: TRBJ2-2
CDR3aa: ASSPTALVGGELF

v_gene: TRBV5-6
len: 12
j_gene: TRBJ2-3
CDR3aa: ASSLPRGRDTQY

v_gene: TRBV4-1
len: 13
j_gene: TRBJ1-4
CDR3aa: ASSQDIGGRQKLF

v_gene: TRBV7-9
len: 13
j_gene: TRBJ2-6
CDR3aa: ASSTSAPGANVLT

v_gene: TRBV5-5
len: 11
j_gene: TRBJ2-2
CDR3aa: ASSPPGTGELF

v_gene: TRBV9
len: 13
j_gene: TRBJ2-5
CDR3aa: ASSPDGQGRETQY

v_gene: TRBV14
len: 12
j_gene: TRBJ1-2
CDR3aa: ASSQLTQDYGYT

v_gene: TRBV6-5
len: 14
j_gene: TRBJ1-1
CDR3aa: ASSYSGGTLGSEAF

v_gene: TRBV12-3/TRBV12-4
len: 9
j_gene: TRBJ2-1
CDR3aa: ASSYLYEQF

v_gene: TRBV20-1
len: 13
j_gene: TRBJ2-3
CDR3aa: SAIRTGGRTDTQY

v_gene: TRBV24-1
len: 15
j_gene: TRBJ2-7
CDR3aa: ATSGVPGTSESYEQY

v_gene: TRBV20-1
len: 12
j_gene: TRBJ2-7
CDR3aa: SASPGQGPHEQY

v_gene: TRBV20-1
len: 11
j_gene: TRBJ1-5
CDR3aa: SALGPFNQPQH

v_gene: TRBV19
len: 13
j_gene: TRBJ2-5
CDR3aa: ASRKTGQLEETQY